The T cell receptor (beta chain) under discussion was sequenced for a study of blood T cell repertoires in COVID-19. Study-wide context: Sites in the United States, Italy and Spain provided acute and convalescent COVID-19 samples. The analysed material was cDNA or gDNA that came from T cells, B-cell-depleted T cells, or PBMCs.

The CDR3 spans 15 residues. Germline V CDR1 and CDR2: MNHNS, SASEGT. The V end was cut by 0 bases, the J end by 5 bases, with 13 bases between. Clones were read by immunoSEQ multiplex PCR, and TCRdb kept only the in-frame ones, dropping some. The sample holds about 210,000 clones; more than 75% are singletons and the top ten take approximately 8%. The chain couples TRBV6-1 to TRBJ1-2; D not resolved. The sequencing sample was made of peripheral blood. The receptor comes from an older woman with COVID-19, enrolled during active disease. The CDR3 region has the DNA TGTGCCAGCAGTGAAGCGGGGTACACGGGATATGGCTACACCTTC. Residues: CASSEAGYTGYGYTF.